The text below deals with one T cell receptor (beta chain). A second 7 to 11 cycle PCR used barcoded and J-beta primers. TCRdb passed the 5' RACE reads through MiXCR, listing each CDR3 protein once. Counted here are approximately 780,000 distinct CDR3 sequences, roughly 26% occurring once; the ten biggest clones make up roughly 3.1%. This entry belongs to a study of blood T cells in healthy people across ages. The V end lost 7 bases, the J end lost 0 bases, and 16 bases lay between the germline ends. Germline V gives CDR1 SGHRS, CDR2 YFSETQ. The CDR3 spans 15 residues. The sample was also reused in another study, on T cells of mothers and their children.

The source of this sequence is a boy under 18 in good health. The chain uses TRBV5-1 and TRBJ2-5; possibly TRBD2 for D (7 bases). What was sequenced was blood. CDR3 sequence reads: CASARDGGHQETQYF. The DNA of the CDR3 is TGCGCCAGCGCACGCGACGGGGGGCACCAAGAGACCCAGTACTTC.